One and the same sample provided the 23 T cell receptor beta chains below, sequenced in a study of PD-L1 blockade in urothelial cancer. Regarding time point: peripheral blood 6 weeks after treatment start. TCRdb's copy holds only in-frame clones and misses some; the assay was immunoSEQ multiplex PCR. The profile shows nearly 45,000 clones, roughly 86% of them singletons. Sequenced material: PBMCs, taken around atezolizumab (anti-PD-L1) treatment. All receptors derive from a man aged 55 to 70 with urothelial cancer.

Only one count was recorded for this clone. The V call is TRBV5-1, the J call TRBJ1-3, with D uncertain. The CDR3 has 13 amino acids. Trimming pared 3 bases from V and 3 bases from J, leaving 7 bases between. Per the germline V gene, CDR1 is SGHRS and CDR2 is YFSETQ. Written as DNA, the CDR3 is TGCGCCAGCAGCTCTACCCTTGGAAACACCATATATTTT. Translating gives CASSSTLGNTIYF.

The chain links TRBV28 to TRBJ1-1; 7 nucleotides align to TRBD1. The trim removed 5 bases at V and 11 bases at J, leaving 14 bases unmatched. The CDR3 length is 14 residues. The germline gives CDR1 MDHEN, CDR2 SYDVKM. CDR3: CASSVQGGEGVAFF. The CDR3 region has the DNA TGTGCCAGCAGTGTCCAGGGGGGCGAAGGAGTGGCTTTCTTT.

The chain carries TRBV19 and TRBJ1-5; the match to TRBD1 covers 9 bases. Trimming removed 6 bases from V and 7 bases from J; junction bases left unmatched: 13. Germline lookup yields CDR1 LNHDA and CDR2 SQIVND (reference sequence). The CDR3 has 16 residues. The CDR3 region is CASRSGQGTLNQPQHF. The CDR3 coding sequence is TGTGCCAGTAGATCGGGACAGGGAACACTCAACCAGCCCCAGCATTTT. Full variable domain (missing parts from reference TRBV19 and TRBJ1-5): DGGITQSPKYLFRKEGQNVTLSCEQNLNHDAMYWYRQDPGQGLRLIYYSQIVNDFQKGDIAEGYSVSREKKESFPLTVTSAQKNPTAFYLCASRSGQGTLNQPQHFGDGTRLSIL.

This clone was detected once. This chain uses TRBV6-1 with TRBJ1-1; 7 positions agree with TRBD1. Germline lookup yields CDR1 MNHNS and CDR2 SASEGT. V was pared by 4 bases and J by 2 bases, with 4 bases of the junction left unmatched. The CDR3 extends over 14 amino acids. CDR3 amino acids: CASSVDRANTEAFF. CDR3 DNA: TGTGCCAGCAGTGTCGACAGGGCAAACACTGAAGCTTTCTTT.

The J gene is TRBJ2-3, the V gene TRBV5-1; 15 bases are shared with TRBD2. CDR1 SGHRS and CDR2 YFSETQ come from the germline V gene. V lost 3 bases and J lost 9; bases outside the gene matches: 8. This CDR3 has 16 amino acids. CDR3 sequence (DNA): TGCGCCAGCAGCTCCGGACTAGCGGGGGGGCCGGAAACGCAGTATTTT. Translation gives CASSSGLAGGPETQYF.

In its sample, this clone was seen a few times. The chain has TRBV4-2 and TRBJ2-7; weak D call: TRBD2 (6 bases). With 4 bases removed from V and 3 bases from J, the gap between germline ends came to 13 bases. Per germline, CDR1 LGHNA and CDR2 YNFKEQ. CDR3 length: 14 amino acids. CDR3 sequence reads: CASSPGGSSYEQYF. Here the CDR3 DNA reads TGTGCCAGCAGCCCCGGGGGAAGCAGCTACGAGCAGTACTTC.

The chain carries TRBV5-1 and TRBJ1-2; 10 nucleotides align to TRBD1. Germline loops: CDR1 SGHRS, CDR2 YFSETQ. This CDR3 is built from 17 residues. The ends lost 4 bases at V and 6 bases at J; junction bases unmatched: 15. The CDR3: CASSRNDNPGTGDGYTF. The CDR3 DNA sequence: TGCGCCAGCAGCCGCAATGATAACCCCGGGACAGGGGATGGCTACACCTTC.

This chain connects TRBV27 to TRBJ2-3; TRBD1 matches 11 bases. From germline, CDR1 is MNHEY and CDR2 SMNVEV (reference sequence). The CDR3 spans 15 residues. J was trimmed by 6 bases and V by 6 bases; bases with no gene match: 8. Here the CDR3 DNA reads TGTGCCAGCAGCCTAGGGACAGGGGGTCGGGATACGCAGTATTTT. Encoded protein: CASSLGTGGRDTQYF.

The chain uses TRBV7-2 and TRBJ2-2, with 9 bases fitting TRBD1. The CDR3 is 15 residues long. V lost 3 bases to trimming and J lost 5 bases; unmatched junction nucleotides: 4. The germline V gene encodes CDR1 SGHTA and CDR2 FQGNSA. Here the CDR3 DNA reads TGTGCCAGCAGCTTGGGACAGGGTCGAACCGGGGAGCTGTTTTTT. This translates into CASSLGQGRTGELFF.

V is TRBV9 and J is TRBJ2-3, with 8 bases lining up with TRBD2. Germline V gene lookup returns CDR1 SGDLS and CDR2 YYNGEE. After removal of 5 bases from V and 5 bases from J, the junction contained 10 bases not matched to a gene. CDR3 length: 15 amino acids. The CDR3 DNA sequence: TGTGCCAGCAGAGATAGCGGGAAGGGGATAGATACGCAGTATTTT. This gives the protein CASRDSGKGIDTQYF.

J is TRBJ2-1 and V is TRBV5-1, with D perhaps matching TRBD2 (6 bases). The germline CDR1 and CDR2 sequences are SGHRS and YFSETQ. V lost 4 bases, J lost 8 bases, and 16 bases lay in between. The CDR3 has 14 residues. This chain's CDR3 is CASSHNKREDEQFF. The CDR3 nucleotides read TGCGCCAGCAGCCACAATAAAAGGGAGGATGAGCAGTTCTTC. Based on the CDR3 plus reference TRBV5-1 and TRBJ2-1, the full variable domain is KAGVTQTPRYLIKTRGQQVTLSCSPISGHRSVSWYQQTPGQGLQFLFEYFSETQRNKGNFPGRFSGRQFSNSRSEMNVSTLELGDSALYLCASSHNKREDEQFFGPGTRLTVL.

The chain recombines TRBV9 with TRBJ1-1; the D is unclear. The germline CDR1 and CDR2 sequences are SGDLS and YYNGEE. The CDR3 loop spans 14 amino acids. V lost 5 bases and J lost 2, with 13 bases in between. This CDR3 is CASRSPGHNTEAFF. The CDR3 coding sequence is TGTGCCAGCAGGTCTCCGGGTCATAACACTGAAGCTTTCTTT.

Here the CDR3 reads CAYQVAGQPQHF. The CDR3 DNA reads as TGTGCCTACCAGGTTGCCGGTCAGCCCCAGCATTTT. The gene calls are TRBV30 and TRBJ1-5; D remains unclear. The germline V gene has CDR1 GTSNPN and CDR2 SVGIG (reference sequence). Trimming took off 7 bases at V and 6 bases at J, with 13 bases between the two ends. The CDR3 contains 12 residues.

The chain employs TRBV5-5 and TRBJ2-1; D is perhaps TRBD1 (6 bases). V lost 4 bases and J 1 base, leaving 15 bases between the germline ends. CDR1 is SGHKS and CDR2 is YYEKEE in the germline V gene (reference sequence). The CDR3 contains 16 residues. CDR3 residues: CASSITGQGSYNEQFF. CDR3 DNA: TGTGCCAGCAGCATCACAGGGCAGGGGTCCTACAATGAGCAGTTCTTC.

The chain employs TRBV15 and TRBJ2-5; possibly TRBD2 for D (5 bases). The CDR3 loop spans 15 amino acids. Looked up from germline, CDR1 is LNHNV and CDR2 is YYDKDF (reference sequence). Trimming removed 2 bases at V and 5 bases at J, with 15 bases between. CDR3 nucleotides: TGTGCCACCAGCAGAAGTCGGTTTAGGGAGGAGACCCAGTACTTC. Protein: CATSRSRFREETQYF.

DNA for the CDR3: TGCGCCAGCAGCTTGGAGGTAGGGGATGGCTACACCTTC. Translating it yields CASSLEVGDGYTF. The rearrangement uses TRBV5-1 and TRBJ1-2; possibly TRBD1 for D (5 bases). Trimming removed 0 bases from V and 6 bases from J, with 9 bases in between. The CDR3 totals 13 residues. Germline V lookup: CDR1 SGHRS, CDR2 YFSETQ.

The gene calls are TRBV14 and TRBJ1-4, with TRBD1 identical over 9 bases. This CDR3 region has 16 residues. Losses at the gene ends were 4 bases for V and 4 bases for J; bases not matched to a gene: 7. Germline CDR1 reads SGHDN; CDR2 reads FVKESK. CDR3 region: CASSPRTGAINEKLFF. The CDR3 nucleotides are TGTGCCAGCAGCCCTCGGACAGGGGCTATTAATGAAAAACTGTTTTTT.

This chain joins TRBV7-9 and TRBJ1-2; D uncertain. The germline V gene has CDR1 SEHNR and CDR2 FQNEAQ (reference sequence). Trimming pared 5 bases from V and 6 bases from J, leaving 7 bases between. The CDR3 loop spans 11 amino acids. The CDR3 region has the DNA TGTGCCAGCAGCCCCCGAGATGGCTACACCTTC. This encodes CASSPRDGYTF.

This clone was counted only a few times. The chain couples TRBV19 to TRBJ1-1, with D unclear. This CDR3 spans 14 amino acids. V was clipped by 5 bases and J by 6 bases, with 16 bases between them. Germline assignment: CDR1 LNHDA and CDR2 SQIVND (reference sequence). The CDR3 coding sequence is TGTGCCAGTAGTCCCTGGGGAGGGTCCGCTGAAGCTTTCTTT. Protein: CASSPWGGSAEAFF.

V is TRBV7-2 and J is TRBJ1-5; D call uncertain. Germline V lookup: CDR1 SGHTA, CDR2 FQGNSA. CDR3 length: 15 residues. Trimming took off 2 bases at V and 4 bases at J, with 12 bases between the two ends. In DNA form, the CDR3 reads TGTGCCAGCAGCTTAAGGAGCGGGGAAAATCAGCCCCAGCATTTT. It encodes CASSLRSGENQPQHF.

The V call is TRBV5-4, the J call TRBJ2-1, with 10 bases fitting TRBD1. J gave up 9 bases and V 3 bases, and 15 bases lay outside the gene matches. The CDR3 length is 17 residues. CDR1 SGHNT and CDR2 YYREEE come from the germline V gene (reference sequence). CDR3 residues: CASSWGPDRGIRGEQFF. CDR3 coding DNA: TGTGCCAGCAGCTGGGGACCGGACAGGGGGATAAGGGGTGAGCAGTTCTTC.

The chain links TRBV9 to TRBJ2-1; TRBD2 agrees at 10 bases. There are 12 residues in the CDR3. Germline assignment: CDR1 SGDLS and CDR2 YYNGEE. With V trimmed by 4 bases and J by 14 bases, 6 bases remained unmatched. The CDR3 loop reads CASSLSGGAEFF. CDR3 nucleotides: TGTGCCAGCAGCTTGAGCGGGGGGGCCGAGTTCTTC. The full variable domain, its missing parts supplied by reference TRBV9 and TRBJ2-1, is DSGVTQTPKHLITATGQRVTLRCSPRSGDLSVYWYQQSLDQGLQFLIQYYNGEERAKGNILERFSAQQFPDLHSELNLSSLELGDSALYFCASSLSGGAEFFGPGTRLTVL.

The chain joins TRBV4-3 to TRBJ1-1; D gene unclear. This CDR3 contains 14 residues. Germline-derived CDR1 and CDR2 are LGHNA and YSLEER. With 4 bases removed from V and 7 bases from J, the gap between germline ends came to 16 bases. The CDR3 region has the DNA TGCGCCAGCAGCCCCGGTCTAGACCCGAATGAAGCTTTCTTT. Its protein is CASSPGLDPNEAFF.